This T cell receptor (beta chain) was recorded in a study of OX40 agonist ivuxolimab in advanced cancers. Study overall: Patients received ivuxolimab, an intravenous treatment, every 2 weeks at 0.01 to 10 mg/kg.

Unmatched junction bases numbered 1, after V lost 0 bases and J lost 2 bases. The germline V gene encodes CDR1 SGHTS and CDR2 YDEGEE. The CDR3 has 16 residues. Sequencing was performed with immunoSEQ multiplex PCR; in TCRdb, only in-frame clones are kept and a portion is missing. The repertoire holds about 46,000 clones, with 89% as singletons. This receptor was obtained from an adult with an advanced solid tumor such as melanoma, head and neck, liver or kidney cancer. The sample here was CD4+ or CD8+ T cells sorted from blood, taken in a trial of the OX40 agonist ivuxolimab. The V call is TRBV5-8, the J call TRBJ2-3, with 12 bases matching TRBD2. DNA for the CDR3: TGTGCCAGCAGCTTGGGGACTAGCGGGGCCACAGATACGCAGTATTTT. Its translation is CASSLGTSGATDTQYF.